This T cell receptor beta chain was sequenced during a study of blood T cell repertoires in COVID-19. This table comes from immunoSEQ multiplex PCR, and its TCRdb copy is limited to in-frame clones, with some not included. The data contain under 500,000 clones, nearly 90% of them seen just once; the ten biggest clones take up approximately 2%. Germline CDR1 SGHVS, CDR2 FQNEAQ. The CDR3 runs 14 residues. The ends were cut back, 3 bases at V and 0 bases at J, with 7 bases in the middle. Assignment of participants to cohorts was predicated upon participant-reported clinical history. The chain is built from TRBV7-8 and TRBJ2-3; no clear D. This sequence was found in a woman younger than 30 with acute COVID-19. Source material: PBMCs or T cells enriched from blood (not recorded which). The CDR3 reads CASSFLVSTDTQYF. The CDR3, as DNA: TGTGCCAGCAGCTTCCTAGTTAGCACAGATACGCAGTATTTT.